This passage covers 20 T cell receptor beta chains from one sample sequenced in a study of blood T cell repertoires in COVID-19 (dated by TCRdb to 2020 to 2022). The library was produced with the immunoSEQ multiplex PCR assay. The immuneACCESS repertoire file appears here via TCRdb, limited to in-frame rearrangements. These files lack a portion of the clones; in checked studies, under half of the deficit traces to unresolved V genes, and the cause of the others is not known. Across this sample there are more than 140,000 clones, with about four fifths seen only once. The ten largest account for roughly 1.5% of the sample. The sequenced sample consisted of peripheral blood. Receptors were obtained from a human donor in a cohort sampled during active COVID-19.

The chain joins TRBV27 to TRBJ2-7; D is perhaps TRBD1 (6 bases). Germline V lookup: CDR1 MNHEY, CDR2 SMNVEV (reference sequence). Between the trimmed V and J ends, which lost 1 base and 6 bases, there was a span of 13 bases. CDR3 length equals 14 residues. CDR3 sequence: CASSLFAGVGEQYF. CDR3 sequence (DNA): TGTGCCAGCAGTTTATTTGCAGGGGTCGGCGAGCAGTACTTC.

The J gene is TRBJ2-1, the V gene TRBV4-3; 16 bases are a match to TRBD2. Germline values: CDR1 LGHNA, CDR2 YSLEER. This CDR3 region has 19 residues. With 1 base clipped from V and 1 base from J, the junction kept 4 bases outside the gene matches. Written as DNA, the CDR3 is TGCGCCAGCAGCCAAGGGGGACTAGCGGGAGGGTGGTCCTACAATGAGCAGTTCTTC. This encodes CASSQGGLAGGWSYNEQFF.

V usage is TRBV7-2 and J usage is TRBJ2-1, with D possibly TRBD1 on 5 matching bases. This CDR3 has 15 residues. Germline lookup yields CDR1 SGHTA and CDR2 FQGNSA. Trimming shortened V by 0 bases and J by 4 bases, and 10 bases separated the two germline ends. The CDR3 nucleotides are TGTGCCAGCAGCTTAGCGTGGGGCGAGTACAATGAGCAGTTCTTC. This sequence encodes CASSLAWGEYNEQFF.

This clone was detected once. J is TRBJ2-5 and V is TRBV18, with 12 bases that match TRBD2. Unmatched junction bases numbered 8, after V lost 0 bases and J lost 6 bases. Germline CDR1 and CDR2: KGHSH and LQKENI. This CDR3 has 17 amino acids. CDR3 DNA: TGTGCCAGCTCACCACCGCGGACTAGCGGGATAGGTCAGACCCAGTACTTC. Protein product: CASSPPRTSGIGQTQYF.

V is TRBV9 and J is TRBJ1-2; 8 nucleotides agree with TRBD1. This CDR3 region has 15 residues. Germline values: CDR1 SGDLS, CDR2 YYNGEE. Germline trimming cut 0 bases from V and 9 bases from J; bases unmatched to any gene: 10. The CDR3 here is CASSVVVRTGKRYTF. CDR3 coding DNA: TGTGCCAGCAGCGTAGTGGTACGGACAGGGAAGCGCTACACCTTC.

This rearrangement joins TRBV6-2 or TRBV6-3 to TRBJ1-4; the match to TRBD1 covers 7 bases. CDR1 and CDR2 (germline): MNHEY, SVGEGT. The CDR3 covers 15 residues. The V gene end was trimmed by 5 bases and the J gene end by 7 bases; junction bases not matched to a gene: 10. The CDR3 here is CASSARQGLSEKLFF. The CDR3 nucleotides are TGTGCCAGCAGTGCCCGACAGGGTTTGAGTGAAAAACTGTTTTTT.

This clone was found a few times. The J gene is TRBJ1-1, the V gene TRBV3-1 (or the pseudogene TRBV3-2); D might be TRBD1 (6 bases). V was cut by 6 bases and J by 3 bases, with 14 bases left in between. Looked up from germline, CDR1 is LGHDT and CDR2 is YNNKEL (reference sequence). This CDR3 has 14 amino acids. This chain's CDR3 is CASSRRPGDTEAFF. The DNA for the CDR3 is TGTGCCAGCAGTCGTCGACCAGGGGACACTGAAGCTTTCTTT.

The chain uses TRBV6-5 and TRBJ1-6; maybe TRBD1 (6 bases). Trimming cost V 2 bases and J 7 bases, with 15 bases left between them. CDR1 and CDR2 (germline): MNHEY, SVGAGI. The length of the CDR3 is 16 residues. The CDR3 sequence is CASSYTQGHGNSPLHF. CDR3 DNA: TGTGCCAGCAGTTACACGCAGGGACATGGGAATTCACCCCTCCACTTT.

DNA for the CDR3: TGCAGTGCCCCGACGGGGTATGGCTACACCTTC. Protein sequence: CSAPTGYGYTF. The chain recombines TRBV20-1 with TRBJ1-2; D ambiguous. The V and J ends lost 6 bases and 5 bases respectively, with 10 bases between them. This CDR3 is 11 amino acids long. Germline V CDR1 and CDR2: DFQATT, SNEGSKA (reference sequence).

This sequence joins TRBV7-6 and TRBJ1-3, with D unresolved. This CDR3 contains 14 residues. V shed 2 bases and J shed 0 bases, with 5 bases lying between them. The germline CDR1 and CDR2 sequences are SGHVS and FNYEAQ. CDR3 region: CASSLSISGNTIYF. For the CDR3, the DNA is TGTGCCAGCAGCTTATCCATCTCTGGAAACACCATATATTTT.

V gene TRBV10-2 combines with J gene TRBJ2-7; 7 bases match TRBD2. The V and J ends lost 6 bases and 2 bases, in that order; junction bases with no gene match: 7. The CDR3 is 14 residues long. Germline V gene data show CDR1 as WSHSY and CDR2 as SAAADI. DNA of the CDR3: TGCGCCAGCAGGGCTAGCGGAGGACCCTACGAGCAGTACTTC. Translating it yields CASRASGGPYEQYF.

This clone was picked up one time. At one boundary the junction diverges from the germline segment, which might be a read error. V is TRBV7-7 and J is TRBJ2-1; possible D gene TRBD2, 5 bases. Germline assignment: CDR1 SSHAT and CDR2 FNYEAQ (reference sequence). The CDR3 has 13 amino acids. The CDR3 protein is CASSLAQNNEQFF. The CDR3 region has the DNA TGTGCTAGCAGCTTAGCGCAGAACAATGAGCAGTTCTTC.

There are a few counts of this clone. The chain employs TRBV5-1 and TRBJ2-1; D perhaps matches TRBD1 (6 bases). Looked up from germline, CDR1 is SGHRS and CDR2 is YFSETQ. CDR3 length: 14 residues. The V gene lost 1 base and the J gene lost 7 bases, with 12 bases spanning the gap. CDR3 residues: CASSLITGSNEQFF. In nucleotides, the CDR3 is TGCGCCAGCAGCTTGATAACAGGGTCAAATGAGCAGTTCTTC.

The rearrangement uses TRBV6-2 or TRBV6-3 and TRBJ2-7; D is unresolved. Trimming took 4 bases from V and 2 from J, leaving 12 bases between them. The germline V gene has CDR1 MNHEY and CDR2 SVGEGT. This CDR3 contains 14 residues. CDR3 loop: CASSSNRVPYEQYF. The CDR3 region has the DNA TGTGCCAGCAGTTCGAACAGAGTTCCCTACGAGCAGTACTTC.

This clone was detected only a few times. CDR3 loop: CASSIRGENIQYF. DNA of the CDR3: TGTGCCAGTAGTATTCGGGGTGAGAACATTCAGTACTTC. The chain has TRBV19 and TRBJ2-4, with D possibly TRBD2 on 5 matching bases. CDR1 and CDR2 (germline): LNHDA, SQIVND (reference sequence). CDR3 length equals 13 residues. Trimming took off 3 bases at V and 7 bases at J, with 10 bases between the two ends.

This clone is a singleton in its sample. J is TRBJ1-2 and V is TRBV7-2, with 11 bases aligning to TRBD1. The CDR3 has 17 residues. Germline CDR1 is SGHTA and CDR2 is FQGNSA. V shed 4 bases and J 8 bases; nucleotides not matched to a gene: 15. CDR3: CASSSTLVDRGRGGYTF. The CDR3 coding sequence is TGTGCCAGCAGCTCGACTTTGGTGGACAGGGGGCGCGGGGGCTACACCTTC. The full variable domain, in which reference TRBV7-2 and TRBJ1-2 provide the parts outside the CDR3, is GAGVSQSPSNKVTEKGKDVELRCDPISGHTALYWYRQSLGQGLEFLIYFQGNSAPDKSGLPSDRFSAERTGGSVSTLTIQRTQQEDSAVYLCASSSTLVDRGRGGYTFGSGTRLTVV.

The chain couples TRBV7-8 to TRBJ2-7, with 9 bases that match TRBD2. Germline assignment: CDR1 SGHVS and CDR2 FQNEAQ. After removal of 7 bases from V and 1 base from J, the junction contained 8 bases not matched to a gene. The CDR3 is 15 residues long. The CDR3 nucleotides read TGTGCCAGCAACAACCAAGCGGGAGGTTCCTACGAGCAGTACTTC. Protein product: CASNNQAGGSYEQYF. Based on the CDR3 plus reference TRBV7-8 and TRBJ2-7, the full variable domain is GAGVSQSPRYKVAKRGQDVALRCDPISGHVSLFWYQQALGQGPEFLTYFQNEAQLDKSGLPSDRFFAERPEGSVSTLKIQRTQQEDSAVYLCASNNQAGGSYEQYFGPGTRLTVT.

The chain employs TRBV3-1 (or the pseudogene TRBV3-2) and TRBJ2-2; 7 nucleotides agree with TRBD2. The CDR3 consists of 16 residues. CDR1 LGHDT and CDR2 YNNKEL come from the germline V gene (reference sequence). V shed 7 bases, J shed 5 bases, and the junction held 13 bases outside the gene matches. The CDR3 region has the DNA TGTGCCAGCAATATGGGGGGGAGAAGAGGTACCGGGGAGCTGTTTTTT. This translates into CASNMGGRRGTGELFF.

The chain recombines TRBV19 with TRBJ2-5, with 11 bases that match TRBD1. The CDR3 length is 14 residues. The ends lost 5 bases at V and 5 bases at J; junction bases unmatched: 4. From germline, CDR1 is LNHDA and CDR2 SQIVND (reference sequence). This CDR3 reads CASSRGTGGETQYF. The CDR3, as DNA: TGTGCCAGTAGTCGAGGGACAGGGGGGGAGACCCAGTACTTC.

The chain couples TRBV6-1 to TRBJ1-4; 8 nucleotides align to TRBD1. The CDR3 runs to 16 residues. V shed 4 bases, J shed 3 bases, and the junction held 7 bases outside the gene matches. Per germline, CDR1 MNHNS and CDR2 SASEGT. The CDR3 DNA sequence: TGTGCCAGCAGTGGGACAGGGCTTTTACCTAATGAAAAACTGTTTTTT. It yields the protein CASSGTGLLPNEKLFF.